These T cell receptor beta chains were read from a single sample in a study of blood T cell repertoires in COVID-19. Clones were read by immunoSEQ multiplex PCR, and TCRdb kept only the in-frame ones, dropping some. This table holds fewer than 250,000 clones, 70% to 90% found once. Sequencing was done on a sample of peripheral blood. The origin of the receptors is a woman aged 55-69 years with active or convalescent COVID-19. Both conserved end residues are part of each CDR3. Fields, in order: J gene, V gene, CDR3 protein.

>TRBJ2-5|TRBV9
CASSVGQQETQYF
>TRBJ2-1|TRBV5-1
CASSLQPSSDEQFF
>TRBJ2-2|TRBV4-1
CASSGVGLAGGRSGELFF
>TRBJ1-2|TRBV18
CASSPSPRESPYGYTF
>TRBJ2-7|TRBV5-1
CASSLARSYEQYF
>TRBJ1-3|TRBV6-5
CASANPGGNTIYF
>TRBJ1-2|TRBV4-2
CASSPPDRSNYGYTF
>TRBJ2-3|TRBV5-1
CASSLTSGVLADTQYF
>TRBJ2-5|TRBV5-1
CASSLGPIDRQETQYF
>TRBJ1-3|TRBV5-4
CASSQQGGDTIYF
>TRBJ1-1|TRBV30
CALNRGGRAEAFF
>TRBJ2-1|TRBV5-6
CASSFYSGNYNEQFF
>TRBJ1-4|TRBV27
CASRQLGGADEKLFF
>TRBJ2-2|TRBV10-2
CASSERVEVGTGELFF
>TRBJ1-3|TRBV27
CASSLRSTGNTIYF
>TRBJ2-1|TRBV20-1
CSASGPRDRESSYNEQFF
>TRBJ1-1|TRBV2
CASSFKGDTEAFF
>TRBJ1-3|TRBV30
CAWSPGHSGNTIYF
>TRBJ2-7|TRBV5-1
CASSLVGGTGGYEQYF
>TRBJ1-2|TRBV6-1
CASSEQGSYGYTF
>TRBJ1-4|TRBV11-2
CASSSGTGGNEKLFF
>TRBJ2-1|TRBV11-1
CASSAMGTSGKNEQFF
>TRBJ2-6|TRBV2
CASSQGALGANVLTF
>TRBJ1-1|TRBV7-3
CASSLSRNTEAFF
>TRBJ1-6|TRBV3-1/TRBV3-2
CASSHLGAYPGSSPLHF
>TRBJ2-3|TRBV5-1
CASRLALAVSDTQYF
>TRBJ2-7|TRBV12-1
CASSHGLNRYEQYF
>TRBJ1-1|TRBV28
CASSEQGEGTEAFF
>TRBJ2-7|TRBV2
CASRAEWGGLSEQYF
>TRBJ2-7|TRBV19
CASSLTISYEQYF
>TRBJ2-5|TRBV2
CASSPGTSQGETQYF
>TRBJ2-1|TRBV2
CASSASDILLRNEQFF
>TRBJ2-5|TRBV24-1
CATSDKGGDQETQYF
>TRBJ1-5|TRBV7-8
CASSLQANEQPQHF
>TRBJ2-2|TRBV5-1
CASSPLTVRNTGELFF
>TRBJ1-5|TRBV6-2/TRBV6-3
CASSIPSSQPQHF
>TRBJ2-7|TRBV30
CAWSWGAGGLYEQYF
>TRBJ1-1|TRBV2
CASGDLRGLGMNTEAFF
>TRBJ2-7|TRBV6-6
CASRRLAGTYEQYF
>TRBJ2-7|TRBV5-5
CASSFVVGTDVSYEQYF
>TRBJ2-1|TRBV11-3
CASSLVERALGNEQFF
>TRBJ2-6|TRBV27
CASRRLQGARGANVLTF
>TRBJ1-2|TRBV2
CASSGDRDPSYGYTF
>TRBJ1-2|TRBV7-2
CASSLAREGGYTF
>TRBJ1-1|TRBV13
CASSLGRLNTEAFF
>TRBJ2-4|TRBV5-1
CASSWGEVAGTGIQYF